Listed below are T cell receptor beta chains from one sample, sequenced in a study of shared clonotypes between healthy human individuals. Sequencing used immunoSEQ multiplex PCR; TCRdb keeps in-frame clones, though not all of them. The table shows around 1.9 million clones, with about 93% occurring only once. The sequenced material came from naive CD8+ T cells from PBMCs. These receptors were taken from a man aged 18 to 30 in good health. Some clones in this sample may be carry-over from other donors' samples. Each CDR3 is given with its conserved first and last residue. The D gene is left open where the match is weak. The listing skips clone size in some rows; elsewhere it reads once, few, many or a size class.

length	V	D	size	J	CDR3	DNA
11	TRBV29-1	-	once	TRBJ2-7	CSALSSYEQYF	TGCAGCGCCCTGAGTTCCTACGAGCAGTACTTC
14	TRBV27	TRBD1	-	TRBJ2-1	CASSLGTAYNEQFF	TGTGCCAGCAGTTTGGGGACAGCTTACAATGAGCAGTTCTTC
15	TRBV7-9	-	-	TRBJ2-3	CASSPLWVRTDTQYF	TGTGCCAGCAGCCCGCTTTGGGTGAGAACAGATACGCAGTATTTT
13	TRBV11-2	-	-	TRBJ2-3	CASRPGPTDTQYF	TGTGCCAGCCGCCCGGGTCCTACAGATACGCAGTATTTT
11	TRBV10-1	-	-	TRBJ1-1	CASSYGTEAFF	TGCGCCAGCAGCTACGGCACTGAAGCTTTCTTT
15	TRBV25-1	TRBD2	-	TRBJ2-7	CASSEWTSGAYEQYF	TGTGCCAGCAGTGAATGGACTAGCGGCGCCTACGAGCAGTACTTC
10	TRBV30	-	-	TRBJ2-7	CAWSGYEQYF	TGTGCCTGGAGCGGGTACGAGCAGTACTTC
14	TRBV7-2	-	few	TRBJ1-1	CASSLASRGTEAFF	TGTGCCAGCAGCTTAGCCTCGAGAGGCACTGAAGCTTTCTTT
14	TRBV5-8	-	-	TRBJ2-7	CASSLGSPPDEQYF	TGTGCCAGCAGCTTAGGGTCGCCGCCTGACGAGCAGTACTTC
17	TRBV5-1	-	-	TRBJ2-7	CASREGGSDANSYEQYF	TGCGCCAGCAGGGAAGGGGGTTCTGACGCCAACTCCTACGAGCAGTACTTC
15	TRBV25-1	-	-	TRBJ1-4	CASSEWAGADEKLFF	TGTGCCAGCAGTGAATGGGCAGGGGCGGATGAAAAACTGTTTTTT
14	TRBV18	-	once	TRBJ1-2	CASSPLGLRYGYTF	TGTGCCAGCTCACCACTAGGACTCCGCTATGGCTACACCTTC
16	TRBV10-1	TRBD2	-	TRBJ2-3	CASSEYELAARDTQYF	TGCGCCAGCAGTGAGTACGAACTAGCGGCACGCGATACGCAGTATTTT
14	TRBV19	-	-	TRBJ1-2	CASSEQGANYGYTF	TGTGCCAGTAGTGAACAGGGAGCGAACTATGGCTACACCTTC
15	TRBV6-4	-	-	TRBJ1-5	CASSDSRLSGPREHF	TGTGCCAGCAGTGACTCGAGATTATCAGGACCCAGGGAGCATTTT
15	TRBV19	-	-	TRBJ1-2	CASSRPGRHNYGYTF	TGTGCCAGTAGTAGGCCGGGACGGCATAACTATGGCTACACCTTC
16	TRBV7-9	TRBD1	-	TRBJ1-2	CASSSRQGPPPYGYTF	TGTGCCAGCAGCTCCAGACAGGGGCCCCCTCCCTATGGCTACACCTTC
15	TRBV27	TRBD1	-	TRBJ2-2	CASRLGTGVVGELFF	TGTGCCAGCAGACTTGGGACAGGGGTTGTCGGGGAGCTGTTTTTT
14	TRBV11-2	TRBD1	-	TRBJ1-2	CASSEPGQVYGYTF	TGTGCCAGCAGCGAACCGGGACAGGTTTATGGCTACACCTTC
15	TRBV4-2	-	-	TRBJ2-7	CASSQDRRGPYEQYF	TGTGCCAGCAGCCAAGATAGGAGAGGGCCCTACGAGCAGTACTTC
18	TRBV2	-	-	TRBJ1-5	CASSHPTTVFHSNQPQHF	TGTGCCAGCAGTCACCCCACGACAGTTTTTCATAGCAATCAGCCCCAGCATTTT
12	TRBV25-1	TRBD1	-	TRBJ1-1	CASREGQGQAFF	TGTGCCAGCCGAGAGGGACAGGGACAAGCTTTCTTT
16	TRBV4-3	-	-	TRBJ2-7	CASSQDLAVSSYEQYF	TGCGCCAGCAGCCAAGATCTAGCCGTGAGCTCCTACGAGCAGTACTTC
12	TRBV7-9	-	-	TRBJ2-2	CASSFATGELFF	TGTGCCAGCAGCTTCGCCACCGGGGAGCTGTTTTTT
15	TRBV4-2	-	-	TRBJ2-5	CASSHQQTTGETQYF	TGTGCCAGCAGCCACCAACAAACTACTGGCGAGACCCAGTACTTC
13	TRBV5-6	TRBD2	-	TRBJ2-7	CASSLLAGAEQYF	TGTGCCAGCAGCTTGTTAGCGGGAGCCGAGCAGTACTTC
13	TRBV18	-	-	TRBJ2-1	CASSPPQYNEQFF	TGTGCCAGCTCACCTCCACAGTACAATGAGCAGTTCTTC
15	TRBV19	TRBD1	-	TRBJ2-7	CASSIEEGALNEQYF	TGTGCCAGTAGTATAGAAGAGGGGGCGCTGAACGAGCAGTACTTC
13	TRBV7-3	-	-	TRBJ1-5	CASSPLSNQPQHF	TGTGCCAGCAGCCCTCTCAGCAATCAGCCCCAGCATTTT
13	TRBV11-2	-	-	TRBJ2-7	CASSLTVSYEQYF	TGTGCCAGCAGCCTGACGGTGTCCTACGAGCAGTACTTC
16	TRBV13	TRBD1	-	TRBJ2-5	CASSLGGQGRQETQYF	TGTGCCAGCAGCTTAGGGGGACAGGGGCGCCAAGAGACCCAGTACTTC
15	TRBV4-3	TRBD1	-	TRBJ1-2	CASSQKAGGIYGYTF	TGCGCCAGCAGCCAGAAGGCAGGGGGCATCTATGGCTACACCTTC
14	TRBV28	-	-	TRBJ2-7	CASSFYTGNGEQYF	TGTGCCAGCAGTTTTTATACAGGGAACGGCGAGCAGTACTTC
13	TRBV2	-	-	TRBJ1-1	CASSAVGSGEAFF	TGTGCCAGCAGTGCAGTCGGGTCGGGTGAAGCTTTCTTT
15	TRBV6-5	-	-	TRBJ2-7	CASSQDYLPTYEQYF	TGTGCCAGCAGCCAGGACTATCTACCGACCTACGAGCAGTACTTC
16	TRBV7-9	-	-	TRBJ2-1	CASSSRGGSSYNEQFF	TGTGCCAGCAGCTCCCGTGGGGGGAGCTCCTACAATGAGCAGTTCTTC
15	TRBV9	-	-	TRBJ1-2	CASSPREGDFYGYTF	TGTGCCAGCAGCCCCCGGGAGGGGGATTTCTATGGCTACACCTTC
15	TRBV21-1	-	-	TRBJ1-5	CASSKTNRVNQPQHF	TGTGCCAGCAGCAAAACCAACAGGGTAAATCAGCCCCAGCATTTT
11	TRBV29-1	-	-	TRBJ2-3	CSSPGPDTQYF	TGCAGCTCCCCCGGTCCAGATACGCAGTATTTT
12	TRBV10-2	-	-	TRBJ2-1	CASRRDWNEQFF	TGCGCCAGCAGACGCGACTGGAATGAGCAGTTCTTC
13	TRBV7-8	-	-	TRBJ2-7	CASSLGLSYEQYF	TGTGCCAGCAGCTTAGGGCTTTCCTACGAGCAGTACTTC
18	TRBV28	TRBD2	-	TRBJ2-1	CASSSPSGRGSSYNEQFF	TGTGCCAGCAGTTCTCCTAGCGGGAGGGGCAGCTCCTACAATGAGCAGTTCTTC
15	TRBV7-9	-	-	TRBJ2-2	CASSFDPFNTGELFF	TGTGCCAGCAGCTTCGACCCGTTCAACACCGGGGAGCTGTTTTTT
14	TRBV9	-	-	TRBJ2-7	CASSGPGPNYEQYF	TGTGCCAGCAGCGGCCCGGGACCGAACTACGAGCAGTACTTC
14	TRBV5-1	-	-	TRBJ2-7	CASSLASPMYEQYF	TGCGCCAGCAGCTTGGCCTCACCCATGTACGAGCAGTACTTC